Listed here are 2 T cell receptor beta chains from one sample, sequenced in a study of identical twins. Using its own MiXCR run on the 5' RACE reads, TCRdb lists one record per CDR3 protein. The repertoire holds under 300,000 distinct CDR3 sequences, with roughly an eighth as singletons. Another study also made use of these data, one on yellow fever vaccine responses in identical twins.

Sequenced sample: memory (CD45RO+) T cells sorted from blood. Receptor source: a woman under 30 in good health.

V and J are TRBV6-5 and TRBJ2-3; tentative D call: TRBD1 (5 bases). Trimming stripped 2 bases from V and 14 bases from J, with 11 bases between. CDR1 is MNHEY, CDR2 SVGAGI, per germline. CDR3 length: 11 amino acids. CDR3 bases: TGTGCCAGCAGTTACGAACAGGACCTGTATTTT. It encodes CASSYEQDLYF.

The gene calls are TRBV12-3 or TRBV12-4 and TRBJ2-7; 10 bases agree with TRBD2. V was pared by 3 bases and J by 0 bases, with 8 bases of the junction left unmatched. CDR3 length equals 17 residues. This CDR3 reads CASSFRLAGDNSYEQYF. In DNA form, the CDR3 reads TGTGCCAGCAGTTTTAGGCTAGCGGGAGACAACTCCTACGAGCAGTACTTC.